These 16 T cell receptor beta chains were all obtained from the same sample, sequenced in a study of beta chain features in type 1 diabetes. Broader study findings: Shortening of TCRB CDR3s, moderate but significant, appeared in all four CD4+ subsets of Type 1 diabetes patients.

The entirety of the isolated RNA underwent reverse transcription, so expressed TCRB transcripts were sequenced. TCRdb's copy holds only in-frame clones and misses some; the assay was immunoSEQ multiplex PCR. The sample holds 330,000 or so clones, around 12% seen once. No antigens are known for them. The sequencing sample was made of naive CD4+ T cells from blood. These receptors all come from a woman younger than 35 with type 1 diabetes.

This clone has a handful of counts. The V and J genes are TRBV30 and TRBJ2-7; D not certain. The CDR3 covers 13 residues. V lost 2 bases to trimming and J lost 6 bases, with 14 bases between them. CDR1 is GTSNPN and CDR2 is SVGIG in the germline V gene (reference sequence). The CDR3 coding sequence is TGTGCCTGGAGTAAAAGGAGACCTGGCGAGCAGTACTTC. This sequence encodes CAWSKRRPGEQYF.

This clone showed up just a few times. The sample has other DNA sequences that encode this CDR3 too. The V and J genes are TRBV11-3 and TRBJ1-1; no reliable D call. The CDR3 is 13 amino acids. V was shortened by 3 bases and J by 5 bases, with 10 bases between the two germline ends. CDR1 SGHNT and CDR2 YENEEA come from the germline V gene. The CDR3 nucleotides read TGTGCCAGCAGCTTGACGGGTGGTACTGAAGCTTTCTTT. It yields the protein CASSLTGGTEAFF.

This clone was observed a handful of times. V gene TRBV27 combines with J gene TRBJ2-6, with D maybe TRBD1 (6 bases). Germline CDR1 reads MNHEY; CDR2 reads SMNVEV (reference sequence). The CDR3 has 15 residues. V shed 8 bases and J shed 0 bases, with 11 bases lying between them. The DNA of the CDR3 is TGTGCCAGCGGGGACATCAGCTCTGGGGCCAACGTCCTGACTTTC. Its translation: CASGDISSGANVLTF.

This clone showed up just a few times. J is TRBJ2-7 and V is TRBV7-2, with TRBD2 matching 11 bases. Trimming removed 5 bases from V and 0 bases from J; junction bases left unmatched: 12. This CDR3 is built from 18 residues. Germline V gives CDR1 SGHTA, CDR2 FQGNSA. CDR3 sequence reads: CASSPVASGGTLSYEQYF. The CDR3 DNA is TGTGCCAGCAGCCCCGTGGCTAGCGGGGGGACCCTCTCCTACGAGCAGTACTTC.

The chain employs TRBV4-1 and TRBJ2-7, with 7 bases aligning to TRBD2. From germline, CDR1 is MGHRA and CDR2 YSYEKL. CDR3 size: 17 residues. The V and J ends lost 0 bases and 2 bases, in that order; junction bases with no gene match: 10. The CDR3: CASSQERASGYPYEQYF. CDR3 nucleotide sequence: TGCGCCAGCAGCCAAGAAAGGGCTAGCGGATACCCCTACGAGCAGTACTTC.

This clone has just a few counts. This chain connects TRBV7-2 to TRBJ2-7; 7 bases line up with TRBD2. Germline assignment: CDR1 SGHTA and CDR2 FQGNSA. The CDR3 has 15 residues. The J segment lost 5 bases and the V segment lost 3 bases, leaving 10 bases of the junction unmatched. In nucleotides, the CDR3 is TGTGCCAGCAGCTTGGGGCCGAGCGGGATTGACGAGCAGTACTTC. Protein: CASSLGPSGIDEQYF.

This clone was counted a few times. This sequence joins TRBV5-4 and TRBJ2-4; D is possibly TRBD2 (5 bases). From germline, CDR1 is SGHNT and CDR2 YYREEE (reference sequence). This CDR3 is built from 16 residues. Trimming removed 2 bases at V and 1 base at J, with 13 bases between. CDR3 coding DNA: TGTGCCAGCAGCTTTTCGGACTTGAGGGCCAAAAACATTCAGTACTTC. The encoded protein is CASSFSDLRAKNIQYF.

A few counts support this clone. The CDR3, as DNA: TGTGCCAGCAGCTGGGAAAGCGGGTATGGCTACACCTTC. This codes for CASSWESGYGYTF. The chain is built from TRBV7-2 and TRBJ1-2, with D hard to call. Germline lookup yields CDR1 SGHTA and CDR2 FQGNSA. This CDR3 region has 13 residues. V was pared by 4 bases and J by 5 bases, with 11 bases between.

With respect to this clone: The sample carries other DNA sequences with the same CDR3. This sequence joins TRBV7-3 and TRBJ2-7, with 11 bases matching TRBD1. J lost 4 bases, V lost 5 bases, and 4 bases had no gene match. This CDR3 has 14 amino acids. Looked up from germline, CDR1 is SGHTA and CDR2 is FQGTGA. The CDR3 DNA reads TGTGCCAGCAGCCCTGGGACAGGGGGGTACGAGCAGTACTTC. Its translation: CASSPGTGGYEQYF.

The CDR3 spells CASSGGRVGDTQYF. The CDR3 nucleotides are TGTGCCAGCAGCGGAGGGAGGGTTGGGGATACGCAGTATTTT. This chain connects TRBV9 to TRBJ2-3; 7 positions agree with TRBD2. V shed 3 bases, J shed 6 bases, and the junction held 7 bases outside the gene matches. CDR1 is SGDLS, CDR2 YYNGEE, per germline. The CDR3 length is 14 residues.

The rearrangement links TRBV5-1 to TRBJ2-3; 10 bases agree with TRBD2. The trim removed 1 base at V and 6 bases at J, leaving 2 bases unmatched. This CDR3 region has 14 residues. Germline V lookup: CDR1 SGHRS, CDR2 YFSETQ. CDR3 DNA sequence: TGCGCCAGCAGCTTGCTAGCGGGAGAGGATACGCAGTATTTT. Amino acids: CASSLLAGEDTQYF.

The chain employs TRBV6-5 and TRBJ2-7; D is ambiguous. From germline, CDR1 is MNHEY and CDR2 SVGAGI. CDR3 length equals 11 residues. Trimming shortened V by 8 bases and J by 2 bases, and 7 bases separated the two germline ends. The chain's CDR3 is CASGRAYEQYF. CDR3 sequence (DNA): TGTGCCAGCGGCCGGGCCTACGAGCAGTACTTC.

The CDR3 DNA follows: TGTGCCAGCAGTGAACTCTCTCGTGGCTACACCTTC. Its translation: CASSELSRGYTF. The chain couples TRBV6-1 to TRBJ1-2; D unclear. CDR3 length: 12 amino acids. V shed 2 bases and J shed 7 bases, with 8 bases lying between them. From germline, CDR1 is MNHNS and CDR2 SASEGT.

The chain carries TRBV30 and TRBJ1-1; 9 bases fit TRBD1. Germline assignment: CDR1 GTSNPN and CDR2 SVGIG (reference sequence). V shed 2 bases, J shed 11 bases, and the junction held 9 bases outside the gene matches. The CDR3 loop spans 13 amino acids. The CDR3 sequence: CAWSPWTGVEAFF. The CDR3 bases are TGTGCCTGGAGTCCATGGACAGGGGTGGAGGCTTTCTTT.

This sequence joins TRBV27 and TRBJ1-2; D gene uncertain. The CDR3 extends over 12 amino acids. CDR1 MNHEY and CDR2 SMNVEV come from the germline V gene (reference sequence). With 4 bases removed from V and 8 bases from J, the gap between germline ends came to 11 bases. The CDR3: CASSSPGEGYTF. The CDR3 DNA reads TGTGCCAGCAGTTCCCCCGGGGAAGGCTACACCTTC.

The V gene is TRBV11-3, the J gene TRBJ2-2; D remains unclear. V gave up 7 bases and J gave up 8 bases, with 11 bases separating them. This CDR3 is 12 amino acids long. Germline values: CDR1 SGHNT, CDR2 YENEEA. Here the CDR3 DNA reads TGTGCCAGCACCCGCATAGAAGGGGAGCTGTTTTTT. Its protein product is CASTRIEGELFF.